This TCR beta chain came from a study of blood T cell repertoires in COVID-19. Clones were read by immunoSEQ multiplex PCR, and TCRdb kept only the in-frame ones, dropping some. This table holds roughly 140,000 clones, approximately 80% found once. CDR3 size: 14 residues. The germline gives CDR1 LNHDA, CDR2 SQIVND (reference sequence). Trimming at V came to 4 bases and at J to 5 bases, leaving 4 bases not matched to a gene. This rearrangement joins TRBV19 to TRBJ2-2; TRBD2 matches 7 bases. Sample: PBMCs or T cells enriched from blood (not recorded which). The clonotype comes from a woman aged 18-35 years who had been exposed to COVID-19. The CDR3 loop is CASSKAGRTGELFF. CDR3 bases: TGTGCCAGTAGTAAAGCGGGAAGAACCGGGGAGCTGTTTTTT.